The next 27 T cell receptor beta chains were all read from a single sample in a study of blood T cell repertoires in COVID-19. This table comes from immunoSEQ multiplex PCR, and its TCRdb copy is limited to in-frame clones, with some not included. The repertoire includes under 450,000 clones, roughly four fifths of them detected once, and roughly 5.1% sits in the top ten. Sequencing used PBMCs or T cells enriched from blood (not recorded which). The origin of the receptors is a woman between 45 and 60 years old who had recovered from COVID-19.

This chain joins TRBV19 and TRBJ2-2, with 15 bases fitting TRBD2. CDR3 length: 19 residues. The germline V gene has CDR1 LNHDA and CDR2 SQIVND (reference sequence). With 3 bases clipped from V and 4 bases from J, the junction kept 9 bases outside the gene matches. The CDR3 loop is CASSMGTSGRISGTGELFF. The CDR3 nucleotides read TGTGCCAGTAGTATGGGGACTAGCGGGAGGATTAGTGGCACCGGGGAGCTGTTTTTT.

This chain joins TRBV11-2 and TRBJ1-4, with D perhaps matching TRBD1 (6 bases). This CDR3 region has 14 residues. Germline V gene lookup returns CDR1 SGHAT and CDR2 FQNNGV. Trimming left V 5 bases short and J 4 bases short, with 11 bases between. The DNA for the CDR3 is TGTGCCAGCAGCCCTCAGGGGCGTAATGAAAAACTGTTTTTT. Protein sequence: CASSPQGRNEKLFF.

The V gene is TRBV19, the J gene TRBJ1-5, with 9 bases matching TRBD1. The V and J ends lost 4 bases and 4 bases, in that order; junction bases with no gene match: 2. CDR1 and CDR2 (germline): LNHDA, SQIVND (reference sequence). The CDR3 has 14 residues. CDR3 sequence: CASSTGTGNQPQHF. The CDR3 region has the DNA TGTGCCAGTAGTACCGGGACAGGGAATCAGCCCCAGCATTTT.

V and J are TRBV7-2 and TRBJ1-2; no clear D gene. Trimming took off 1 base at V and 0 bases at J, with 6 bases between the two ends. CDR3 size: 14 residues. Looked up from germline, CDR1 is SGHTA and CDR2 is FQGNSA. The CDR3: CASSLGQPNYGYTF. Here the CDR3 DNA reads TGTGCCAGCAGCTTAGGACAACCTAACTATGGCTACACCTTC.

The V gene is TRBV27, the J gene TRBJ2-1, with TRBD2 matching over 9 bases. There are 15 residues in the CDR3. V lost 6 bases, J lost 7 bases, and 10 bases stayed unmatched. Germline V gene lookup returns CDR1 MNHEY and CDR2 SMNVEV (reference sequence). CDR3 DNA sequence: TGTGCCAGCAGGCCCCTTGGGCGGGGGGGTAATGAGCAGTTCTTC. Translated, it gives CASRPLGRGGNEQFF.

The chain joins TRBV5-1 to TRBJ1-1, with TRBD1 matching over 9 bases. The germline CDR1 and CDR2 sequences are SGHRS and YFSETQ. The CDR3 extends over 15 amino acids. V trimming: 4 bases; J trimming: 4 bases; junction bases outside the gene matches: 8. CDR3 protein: CASSAQGAGSTEAFF. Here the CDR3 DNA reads TGCGCCAGCAGCGCACAGGGGGCAGGGAGCACTGAAGCTTTCTTT.

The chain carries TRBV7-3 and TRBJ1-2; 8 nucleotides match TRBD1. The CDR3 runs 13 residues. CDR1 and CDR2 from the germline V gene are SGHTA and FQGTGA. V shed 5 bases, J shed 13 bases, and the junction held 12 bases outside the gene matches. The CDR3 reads CASSPRTGRGCTF. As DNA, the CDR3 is TGTGCCAGCAGCCCCCGGACAGGGAGAGGGTGCACCTTC.

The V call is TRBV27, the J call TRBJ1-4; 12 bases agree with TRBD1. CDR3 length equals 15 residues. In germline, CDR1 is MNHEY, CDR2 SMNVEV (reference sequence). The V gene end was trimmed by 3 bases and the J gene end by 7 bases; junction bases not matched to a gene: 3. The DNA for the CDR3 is TGTGCCAGCAGTTTCGGGGACAGGGGGCGTGAAAAACTGTTTTTT. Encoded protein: CASSFGDRGREKLFF.

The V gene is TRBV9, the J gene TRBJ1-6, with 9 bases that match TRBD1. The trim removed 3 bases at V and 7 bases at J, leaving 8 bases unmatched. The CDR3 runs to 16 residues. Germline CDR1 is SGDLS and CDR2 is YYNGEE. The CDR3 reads CASSERPGQGNSPLHF. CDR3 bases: TGTGCCAGCAGCGAGCGCCCGGGACAGGGAAATTCACCCCTCCACTTT. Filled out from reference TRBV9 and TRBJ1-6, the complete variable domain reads DSGVTQTPKHLITATGQRVTLRCSPRSGDLSVYWYQQSLDQGLQFLIQYYNGEERAKGNILERFSAQQFPDLHSELNLSSLELGDSALYFCASSERPGQGNSPLHFGNGTRLTVT.

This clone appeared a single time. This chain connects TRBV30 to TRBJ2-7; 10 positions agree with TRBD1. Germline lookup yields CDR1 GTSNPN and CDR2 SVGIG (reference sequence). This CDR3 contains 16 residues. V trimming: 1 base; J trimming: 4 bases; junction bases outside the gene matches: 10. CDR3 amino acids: CAWSGGVGQGVYEQYF. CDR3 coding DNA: TGTGCCTGGAGTGGAGGTGTAGGACAGGGGGTATACGAGCAGTACTTC.

The CDR3 DNA follows: TGTGCCAGCTCACCTCAGGGGAGCTCCTACAATGAGCAGTTCTTC. As protein: CASSPQGSSYNEQFF. V gene TRBV18 combines with J gene TRBJ2-1, with a tentative D call TRBD1 (6 bases). V lost 3 bases, J lost 0 bases, and 9 bases lay in between. CDR1 is KGHSH, CDR2 LQKENI, per germline. The CDR3 has 15 residues.

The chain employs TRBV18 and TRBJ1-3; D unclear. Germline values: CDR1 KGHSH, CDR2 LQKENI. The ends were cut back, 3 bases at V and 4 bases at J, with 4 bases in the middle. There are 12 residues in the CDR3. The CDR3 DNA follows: TGTGCCAGCTCACCCGAGGGAAACACCATATATTTT. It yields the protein CASSPEGNTIYF.

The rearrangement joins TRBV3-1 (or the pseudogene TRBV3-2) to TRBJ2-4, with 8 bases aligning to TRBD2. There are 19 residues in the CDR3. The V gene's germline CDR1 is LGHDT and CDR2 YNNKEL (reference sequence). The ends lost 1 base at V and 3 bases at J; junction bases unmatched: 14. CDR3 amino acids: CASSQVSAGGDVGKNIQYF. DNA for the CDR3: TGTGCCAGCAGCCAAGTTTCGGCGGGGGGTGATGTCGGCAAAAACATTCAGTACTTC.

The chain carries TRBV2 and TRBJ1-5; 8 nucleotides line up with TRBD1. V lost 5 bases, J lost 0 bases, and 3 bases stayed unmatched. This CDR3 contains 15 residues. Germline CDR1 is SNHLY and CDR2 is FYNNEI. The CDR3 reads CASSPGQVSNQPQHF. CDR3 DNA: TGTGCCAGCAGTCCGGGACAGGTTAGCAATCAGCCCCAGCATTTT.

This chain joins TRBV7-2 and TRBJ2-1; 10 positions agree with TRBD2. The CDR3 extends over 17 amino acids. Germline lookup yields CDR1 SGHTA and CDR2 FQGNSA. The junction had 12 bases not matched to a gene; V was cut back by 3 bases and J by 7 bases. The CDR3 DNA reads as TGTGCCAGCAGCTTTTTGCTAGCGGGGGTTTCTGGAAATGAGCAGTTCTTC. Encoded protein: CASSFLLAGVSGNEQFF.

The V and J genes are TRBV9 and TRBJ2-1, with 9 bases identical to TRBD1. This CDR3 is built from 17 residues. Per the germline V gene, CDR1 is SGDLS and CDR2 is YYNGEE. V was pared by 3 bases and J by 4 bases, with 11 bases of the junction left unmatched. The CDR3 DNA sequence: TGTGCCAGCAGCGCGACGGACAGGGGCAGGGGTTACAATGAGCAGTTCTTC. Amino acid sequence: CASSATDRGRGYNEQFF. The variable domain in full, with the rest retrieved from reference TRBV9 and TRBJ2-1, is DSGVTQTPKHLITATGQRVTLRCSPRSGDLSVYWYQQSLDQGLQFLIQYYNGEERAKGNILERFSAQQFPDLHSELNLSSLELGDSALYFCASSATDRGRGYNEQFFGPGTRLTVL.

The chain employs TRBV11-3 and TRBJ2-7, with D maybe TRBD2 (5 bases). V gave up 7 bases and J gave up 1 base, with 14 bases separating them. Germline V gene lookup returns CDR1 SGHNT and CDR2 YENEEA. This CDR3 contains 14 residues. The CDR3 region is CASTISTGSYEQYF. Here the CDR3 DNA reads TGTGCCAGCACTATTTCAACGGGATCCTACGAGCAGTACTTC.

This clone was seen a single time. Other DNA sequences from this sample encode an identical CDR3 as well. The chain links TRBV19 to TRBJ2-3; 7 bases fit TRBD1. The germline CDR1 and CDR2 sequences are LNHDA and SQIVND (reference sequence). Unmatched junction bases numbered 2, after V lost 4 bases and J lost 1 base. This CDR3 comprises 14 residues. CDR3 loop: CASSSTGGTDTQYF. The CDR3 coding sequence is TGTGCCAGTAGTAGCACAGGGGGCACAGATACGCAGTATTTT.

The CDR3 DNA is TGTGCCACCAAACATTCCGGGACAGGGATATACGAGCAGTACTTC. Translation: CATKHSGTGIYEQYF. The chain joins TRBV15 to TRBJ2-7; the match to TRBD1 covers 9 bases. Germline assignment: CDR1 LNHNV and CDR2 YYDKDF (reference sequence). This CDR3 has 15 amino acids. The V gene end was trimmed by 7 bases and the J gene end by 4 bases; junction bases not matched to a gene: 11.

The CDR3 reads CASSFEQLTGELFF. For the CDR3, the DNA is TGTGCCAGCAGCTTTGAACAGCTCACCGGGGAGCTGTTTTTT. The rearrangement links TRBV5-5 to TRBJ2-2; no firm D call. Germline lookup yields CDR1 SGHKS and CDR2 YYEKEE (reference sequence). CDR3 size: 14 residues. V lost 2 bases and J 4 bases, leaving 9 bases between the germline ends.

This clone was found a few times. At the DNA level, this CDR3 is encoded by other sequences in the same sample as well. In DNA form, the CDR3 reads TGTGCCAGCAGCCCGGGACAGGGCCCCTACGAGCAGTACTTC. Amino acids: CASSPGQGPYEQYF. The chain has TRBV7-3 and TRBJ2-7; 9 nucleotides agree with TRBD1. The CDR3 sequence is 14 residues long. V was clipped by 5 bases and J by 2 bases; unmatched bases: 4. The V gene's germline CDR1 is SGHTA and CDR2 FQGTGA.

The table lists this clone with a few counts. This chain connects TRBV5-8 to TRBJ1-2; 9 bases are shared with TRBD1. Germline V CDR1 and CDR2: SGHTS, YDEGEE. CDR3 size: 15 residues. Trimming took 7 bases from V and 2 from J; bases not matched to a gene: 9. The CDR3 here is CASGTPGQGNYGYTF. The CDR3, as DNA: TGTGCCAGCGGAACTCCGGGACAGGGAAACTATGGCTACACCTTC.

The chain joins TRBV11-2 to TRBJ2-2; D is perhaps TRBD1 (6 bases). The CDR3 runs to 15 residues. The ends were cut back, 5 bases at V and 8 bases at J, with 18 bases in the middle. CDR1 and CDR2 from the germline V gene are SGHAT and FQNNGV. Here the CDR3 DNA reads TGTGCCAGCAGCCCGACGACAGGAACCGGGGGGGAGCTGTTTTTT. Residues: CASSPTTGTGGELFF.

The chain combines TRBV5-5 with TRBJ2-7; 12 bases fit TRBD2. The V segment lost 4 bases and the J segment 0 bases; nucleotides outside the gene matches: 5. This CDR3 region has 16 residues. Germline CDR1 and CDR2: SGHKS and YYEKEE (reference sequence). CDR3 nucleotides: TGTGCCAGCAGCCGGCAGACTAGCGGGAGCTCCTACGAGCAGTACTTC. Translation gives CASSRQTSGSSYEQYF.

The CDR3 bases are TGTGCCAGCAGTTTTACCGGCTATGGCTACACCTTC. Protein: CASSFTGYGYTF. The chain is built from TRBV12-3 or TRBV12-4 and TRBJ1-2; D gene uncertain. The CDR3 sequence is 12 residues long. V was clipped by 3 bases and J by 4 bases, with 6 bases between them.

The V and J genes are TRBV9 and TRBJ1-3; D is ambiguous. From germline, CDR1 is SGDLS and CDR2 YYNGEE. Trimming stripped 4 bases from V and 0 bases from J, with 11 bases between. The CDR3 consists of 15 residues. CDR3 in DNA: TGTGCCAGCAGCCCGGACGGGATCTCTGGAAACACCATATATTTT. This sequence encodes CASSPDGISGNTIYF.

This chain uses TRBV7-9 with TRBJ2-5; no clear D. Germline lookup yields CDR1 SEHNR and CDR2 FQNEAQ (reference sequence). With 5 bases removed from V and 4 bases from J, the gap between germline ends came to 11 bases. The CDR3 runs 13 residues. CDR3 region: CASSVVARETQYF. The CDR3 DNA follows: TGTGCCAGCAGCGTAGTGGCACGAGAGACCCAGTACTTC.